The 17 T cell receptor beta chains in this list originate from one sample, sequenced in a study of T cells in Graves' hyperthyroidism and ophthalmopathy. From RNA transcripts, TCR beta CDR3 regions were amplified. TCR CDR3 underwent first-round RT-PCR with the HTBI primer set. TCRdb independently ran MiXCR on the multiplex PCR reads; one entry per CDR3 protein. In the table there are about 510,000 distinct CDR3 sequences, 11% to 15% of which are singletons. The sample consisted of blood. Receptor source: a woman in her forties with Graves' hyperthyroidism.

The table lists this clonotype with many counts. The chain employs TRBV27 and TRBJ2-3, with TRBD1 as a possible D gene (7 bases). V shed 7 bases and J shed 1 base, with 18 bases lying between them. CDR1 and CDR2 from the germline V gene are MNHEY and SMNVEV (reference sequence). CDR3 size: 16 residues. CDR3 region: CASILRGEKGTDTQYF. The CDR3 DNA is TGTGCCAGCATCCTCAGGGGGGAAAAGGGCACAGATACGCAGTATTTT.

This clonotype was recorded many times. This chain joins TRBV27 and TRBJ1-3; D unclear. V was shortened by 2 bases and J by 0 bases, with 11 bases between the two germline ends. The CDR3 totals 16 residues. Germline V CDR1 and CDR2: MNHEY, SMNVEV (reference sequence). The CDR3 DNA reads as TGTGCCAGCAGTTTACGCACCCCCTACTCTGGAAACACCATATATTTT. Amino acid sequence: CASSLRTPYSGNTIYF.

The chain links TRBV6-2 or TRBV6-3 to TRBJ2-5; 11 bases fit TRBD2. The junction had 10 bases not matched to a gene; V was cut back by 10 bases and J by 6 bases. The CDR3 sequence is 14 residues long. Germline V gene lookup returns CDR1 MNHEY and CDR2 SVGEGT. CDR3 in DNA: TGTGCCATCGGGACTAGCGGTCTTAATAAGACCCAGTACTTC. It codes for CAIGTSGLNKTQYF.

The rearrangement joins TRBV6-2 or TRBV6-3 to TRBJ1-6, with TRBD1 matching over 10 bases. The CDR3 totals 14 residues. Trimming removed 6 bases from V and 8 bases from J; junction bases left unmatched: 4. The germline V gene encodes CDR1 MNHEY and CDR2 SVGEGT. CDR3 residues: CASRVGTGDSPLHF. The CDR3, as DNA: TGTGCCAGCAGAGTGGGGACAGGGGATTCACCCCTCCACTTT.

The chain uses TRBV28 and TRBJ2-2; D perhaps matches TRBD1 (6 bases). V shed 2 bases and J shed 7 bases, with 11 bases lying between them. Germline CDR1 and CDR2: MDHEN and SYDVKM. This CDR3 is built from 14 residues. The CDR3 reads CASSLTGIGGELFF. The CDR3 bases are TGTGCCAGCAGTTTAACAGGGATCGGCGGGGAGCTGTTTTTT.

This rearrangement joins TRBV7-9 to TRBJ2-7, with TRBD2 identical over 10 bases. Looked up from germline, CDR1 is SEHNR and CDR2 is FQNEAQ (reference sequence). There are 15 residues in the CDR3. The junction had 6 bases not matched to a gene; V was cut back by 3 bases and J by 4 bases. The DNA for the CDR3 is TGTGCCAGCAGCTTGAGGTCTAGCGGGAGTTACGAGCAGTACTTC. Translating it yields CASSLRSSGSYEQYF. The full variable domain, completed using reference TRBV7-9 and TRBJ2-7, is DTGVSQNPRHKITKRGQNVTFRCDPISEHNRLYWYRQTLGQGPEFLTYFQNEAQLEKSRLLSDRFSAERPKGSFSTLEIQRTEQGDSAMYLCASSLRSSGSYEQYFGPGTRLTVT.

Comment on this clonotype: Just one base apart from a much larger clone, this may be a read error. Since the CDR3 does not end with the conserved phenylalanine or tryptophan, this likely comes from a read error. This chain connects TRBV28 to TRBJ1-1, with a possible D match to TRBD1 (6 bases). The V gene lost 6 bases and the J gene lost 3 bases, with 14 bases spanning the gap. Germline V gene data show CDR1 as MDHEN and CDR2 as SYDVKM. The CDR3 is made up of 14 amino acids. The CDR3 DNA reads TGTGCCAGCAGGCCAGGGGTTACGGACACTGAAGCTTTCCTT. It specifies CASRPGVTDTEAFL.

The sample holds a few counts of this clonotype. The gene calls are TRBV7-9 and TRBJ2-1, with 12 nucleotides matching TRBD2. The germline V gene encodes CDR1 SEHNR and CDR2 FQNEAQ (reference sequence). V gave up 2 bases and J gave up 5 bases; unmatched junction bases: 7. The CDR3 totals 17 residues. The CDR3 is CASSLHPSGREDNEQFF. CDR3 in DNA: TGTGCCAGCAGCTTACATCCTAGCGGGAGGGAGGACAATGAGCAGTTCTTC.

This clonotype was observed at least ten times. This chain links TRBV27 with TRBJ2-1, with TRBD2 identical over 13 bases. The CDR3 runs to 20 residues. The V segment lost 6 bases and the J segment 8 bases; nucleotides outside the gene matches: 22. Per germline, CDR1 MNHEY and CDR2 SMNVEV (reference sequence). The CDR3 DNA reads as TGTGCCAGCAGGGTTTCTAGGACTAGCGGGAGAACCCCCGCGAGGTATGAGCAGTTCTTC. It encodes CASRVSRTSGRTPARYEQFF.

A remark on this clonotype: A much larger clone lies one base from this, so it may be a read error. This chain links TRBV4-2 with TRBJ2-7; D gene uncertain. Germline V gene data show CDR1 as LGHNA and CDR2 as YNFKEQ. Trimming removed 4 bases from V and 5 bases from J, with 15 bases in between. CDR3 length: 14 amino acids. CDR3 residues: CASSPSQGNHEQYF. The CDR3 nucleotides are TGTGCCAGCAGCCCGAGTCAAGGGAACCACGAGCAGTACTTC.

This clonotype was counted at least ten times. J is TRBJ2-5 and V is TRBV20-1; D ambiguous. The V gene's germline CDR1 is DFQATT and CDR2 SNEGSKA (reference sequence). The CDR3 totals 16 residues. The V end lost 0 bases, the J end lost 1 base, and 15 bases lay between the germline ends. CDR3 sequence reads: CSARDIGSYSQETQYF. CDR3 DNA sequence: TGCAGTGCTAGAGATATTGGTAGTTACTCCCAAGAGACCCAGTACTTC.

This sequence joins TRBV12-3 or TRBV12-4 and TRBJ2-3, with D possibly matching TRBD2 (5 bases). Between the trimmed V and J ends, which lost 0 bases and 8 bases, there was a span of 12 bases. The CDR3 runs to 14 residues. The CDR3 is CASSLATMWGTQYF. The CDR3 nucleotides are TGTGCCAGCAGTTTAGCGACTATGTGGGGTACGCAGTATTTT.

Many counts were recorded for this clonotype. The V call is TRBV28, the J call TRBJ2-7; D call uncertain. The V end was cut by 4 bases, the J end by 6 bases, with 7 bases between. Germline CDR1 is MDHEN and CDR2 is SYDVKM. The CDR3 consists of 11 residues. As DNA, the CDR3 is TGTGCCAGCAGTTCACCGCGCGAGCAGTACTTC. Protein sequence: CASSSPREQYF.

The table lists this clonotype with many counts. The CDR3 coding sequence is TGTGCCAGCAGCTTAGGTTCACACACAGATACGCAGTATTTT. Amino acids: CASSLGSHTDTQYF. J is TRBJ2-3 and V is TRBV7-8; no reliable D call. The V gene's germline CDR1 is SGHVS and CDR2 FQNEAQ. Trimming shortened V by 1 base and J by 2 bases, and 7 bases separated the two germline ends. The CDR3 is 14 amino acids. Looking up the rest from reference TRBV7-8 and TRBJ2-3 gives the full variable domain: GAGVSQSPRYKVAKRGQDVALRCDPISGHVSLFWYQQALGQGPEFLTYFQNEAQLDKSGLPSDRFFAERPEGSVSTLKIQRTQQEDSAVYLCASSLGSHTDTQYFGPGTRLTVL.

This clonotype has a count of ten or more. The gene calls are TRBV7-3 and TRBJ2-2; 9 bases agree with TRBD1. The CDR3 runs to 17 residues. J was trimmed by 5 bases and V by 2 bases; bases with no gene match: 9. The germline V gene encodes CDR1 SGHTA and CDR2 FQGTGA. CDR3 amino acids: CASSLVQQGALTGELFF. The CDR3 region has the DNA TGTGCCAGCAGCTTAGTCCAACAGGGGGCCCTAACCGGGGAGCTGTTTTTT.

This clonotype came up many times. The rearrangement joins TRBV3-1 to TRBJ2-7; 8 nucleotides match TRBD1. The ends lost 7 bases at V and 5 bases at J; junction bases unmatched: 1. Germline V lookup: CDR1 LGHDT, CDR2 YNNKEL (reference sequence). The length of the CDR3 is 11 residues. This chain's CDR3 is CASTGGHEQYF. The CDR3 region has the DNA TGTGCCAGCACAGGGGGCCACGAGCAGTACTTC.

This clonotype was picked up many times. The rearrangement uses TRBV2 and TRBJ2-3, with 8 bases lining up with TRBD1. J gave up 0 bases and V 7 bases, and 3 bases lay outside the gene matches. Germline V gives CDR1 SNHLY, CDR2 FYNNEI. CDR3 length: 14 amino acids. DNA of the CDR3: TGTGCCAGCAACGGACAGGGAAGCACAGATACGCAGTATTTT. It encodes CASNGQGSTDTQYF.